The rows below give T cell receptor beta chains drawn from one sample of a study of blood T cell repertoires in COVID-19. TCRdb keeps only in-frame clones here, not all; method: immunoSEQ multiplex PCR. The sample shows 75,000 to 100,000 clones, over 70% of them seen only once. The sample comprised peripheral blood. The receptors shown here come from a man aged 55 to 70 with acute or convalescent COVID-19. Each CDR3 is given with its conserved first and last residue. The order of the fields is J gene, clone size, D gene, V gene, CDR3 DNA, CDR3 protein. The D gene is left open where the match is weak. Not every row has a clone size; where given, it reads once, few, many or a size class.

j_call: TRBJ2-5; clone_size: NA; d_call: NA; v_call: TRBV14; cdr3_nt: TGTGCCAGCAGCCGGGGGCAACAAGAGACCCAGTACTTC; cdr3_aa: CASSRGQQETQYF
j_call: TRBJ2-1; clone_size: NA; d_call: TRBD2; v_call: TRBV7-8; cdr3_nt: TGTGCCAGCAGCACTCGACTAGCGGGAGTAGTCTACAATGAGCAGTTCTTC; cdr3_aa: CASSTRLAGVVYNEQFF
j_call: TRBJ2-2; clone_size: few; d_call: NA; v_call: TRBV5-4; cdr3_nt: TGTGCCAGCAGCTTCGGGACCGGGGAGCTGTTTTTT; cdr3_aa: CASSFGTGELFF
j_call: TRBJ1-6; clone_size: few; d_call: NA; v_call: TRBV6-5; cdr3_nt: TGTGCCAGCAGGAGACAGTCCTATAATTCACCCCTCCACTTT; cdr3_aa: CASRRQSYNSPLHF
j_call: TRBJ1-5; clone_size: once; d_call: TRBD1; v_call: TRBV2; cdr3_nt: TGTGCCAGCAACTCGGACAGGGGGGGAAATCAGCCCCAGCATTTT; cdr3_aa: CASNSDRGGNQPQHF
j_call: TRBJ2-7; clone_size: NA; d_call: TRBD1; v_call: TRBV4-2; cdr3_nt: TGTGCCAGCAGCCAAGGGACTGGGACAGGGGGCCACGAGCAGTACTTC; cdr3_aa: CASSQGTGTGGHEQYF
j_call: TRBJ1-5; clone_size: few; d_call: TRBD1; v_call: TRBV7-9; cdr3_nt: TGTGCCAGCAGCTTAGGACAGGGTCCTCAGCCCCAGCATTTT; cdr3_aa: CASSLGQGPQPQHF
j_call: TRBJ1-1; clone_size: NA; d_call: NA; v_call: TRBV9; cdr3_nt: TGTGCCAGCAGCGTAGATTATAGTAACACTGAAGCTTTCTTT; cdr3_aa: CASSVDYSNTEAFF
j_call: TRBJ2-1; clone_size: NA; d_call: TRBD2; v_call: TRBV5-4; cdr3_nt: TGTGCCAGCAGCTTGGCCGGGCTAGCGGGAGTTTTGAATGAGCAGTTCTTC; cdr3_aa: CASSLAGLAGVLNEQFF
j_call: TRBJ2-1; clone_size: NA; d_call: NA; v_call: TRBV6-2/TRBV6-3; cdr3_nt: TGTGCCAGCAGTCTGACAGTTACGTCCTACAATGAGCAGTTCTTC; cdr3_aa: CASSLTVTSYNEQFF
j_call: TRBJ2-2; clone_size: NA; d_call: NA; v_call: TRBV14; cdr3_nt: TGTGCCAGCAGCCAATTCCGGACATCGACCACCGGGGAGCTGTTTTTT; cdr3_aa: CASSQFRTSTTGELFF
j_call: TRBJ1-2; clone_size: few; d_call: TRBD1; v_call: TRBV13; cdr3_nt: TGTGCCAGCAGCTTACGACAGGGGGAGGATGGCTACACCTTC; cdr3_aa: CASSLRQGEDGYTF
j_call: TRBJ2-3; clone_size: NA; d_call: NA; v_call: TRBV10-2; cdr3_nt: TGCGCCAGCCGTGGACAGTTTTTCACAGATACGCAGTATTTT; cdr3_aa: CASRGQFFTDTQYF
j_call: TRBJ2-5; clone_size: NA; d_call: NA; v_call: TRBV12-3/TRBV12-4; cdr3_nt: TGTGCCAGCAACCGCCCCGGGAGCGAGACCCAGTACTTC; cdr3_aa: CASNRPGSETQYF
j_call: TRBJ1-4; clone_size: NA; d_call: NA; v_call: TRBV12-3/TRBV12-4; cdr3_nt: TGTGCCAGCAGTTTAGTCGGTGAAAAACTGTTTTTT; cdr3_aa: CASSLVGEKLFF
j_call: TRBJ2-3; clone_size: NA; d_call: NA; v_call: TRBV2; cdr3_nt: TGTGCCAGCAGTCTGACGGCCAACCAGGGAGATACGCAGTATTTT; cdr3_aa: CASSLTANQGDTQYF
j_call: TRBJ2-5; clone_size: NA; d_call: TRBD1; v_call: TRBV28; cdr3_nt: TGTGCCAGCAGTTTAGTGGGACAGGGTTTGGAGACCCAGTACTTC; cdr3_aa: CASSLVGQGLETQYF
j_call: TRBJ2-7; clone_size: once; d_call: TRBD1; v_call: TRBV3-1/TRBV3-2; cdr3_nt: TGTGCCAGCAGCCAAGGCCGCCGGGACAGGGCCTCCTACGAGCAGTACTTC; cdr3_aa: CASSQGRRDRASYEQYF
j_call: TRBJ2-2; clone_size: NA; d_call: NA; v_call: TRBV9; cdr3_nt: TGTGCCAGCAGAATACAGGGAGACACCGGGGAGCTGTTTTTT; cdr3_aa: CASRIQGDTGELFF
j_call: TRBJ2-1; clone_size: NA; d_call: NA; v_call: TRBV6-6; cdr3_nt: TGTGCCAGCAGTTACCCGACAGTCTACAATGAGCAGTTCTTC; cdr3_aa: CASSYPTVYNEQFF
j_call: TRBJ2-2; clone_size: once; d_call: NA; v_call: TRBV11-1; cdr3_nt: TGTGCCAGCAGCTTTTACGCGGCGAACACCGGGGAGCTGTTTTTT; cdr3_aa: CASSFYAANTGELFF
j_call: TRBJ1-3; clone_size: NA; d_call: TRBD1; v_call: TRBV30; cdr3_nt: TGTGCCTGGAGTGTCTTCGCTGGACAGGCGTCTGGAAACACCATATATTTT; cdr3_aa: CAWSVFAGQASGNTIYF
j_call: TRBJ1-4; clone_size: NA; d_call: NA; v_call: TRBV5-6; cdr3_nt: TGTGCCAGCAGCCGAATCAAACAGGGACGGAAAAATGAAAAACTGTTTTTT; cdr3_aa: CASSRIKQGRKNEKLFF
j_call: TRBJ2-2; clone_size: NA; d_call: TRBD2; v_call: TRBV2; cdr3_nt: TGTGCCAGCAGGTCGGGACTAAACACCGGGGAGCTGTTTTTT; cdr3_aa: CASRSGLNTGELFF
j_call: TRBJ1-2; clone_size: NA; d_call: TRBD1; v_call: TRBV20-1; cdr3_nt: TGCAGTGCTAGTGGCGGGGGGACAGGGGACCACTATGGCTACACCTTC; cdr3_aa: CSASGGGTGDHYGYTF
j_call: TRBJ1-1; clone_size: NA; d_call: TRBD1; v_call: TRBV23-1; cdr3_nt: TGCGCCAGCAGTCAGGGCGCGGGACAGGGGAACACTGAAGCTTTCTTT; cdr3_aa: CASSQGAGQGNTEAFF
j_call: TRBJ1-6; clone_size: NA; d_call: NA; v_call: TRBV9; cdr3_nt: TGTGCCAGCAGCGTAGTGGGGGCCCCATCACCCCTCCACTTT; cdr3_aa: CASSVVGAPSPLHF
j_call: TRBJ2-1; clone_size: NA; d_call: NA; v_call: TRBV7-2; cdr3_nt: TGTGCCAGCAGCTTAATGTCCGGGAGCTCCTACAATGAGCAGTTCTTC; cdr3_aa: CASSLMSGSSYNEQFF
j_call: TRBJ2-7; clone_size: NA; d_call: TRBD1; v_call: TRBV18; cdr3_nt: TGTGCCAGCTCATCCTCGGGACAGGCCTACGAGCAGTACTTC; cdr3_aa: CASSSSGQAYEQYF
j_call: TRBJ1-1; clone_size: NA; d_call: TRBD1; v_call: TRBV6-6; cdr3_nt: TGTGCCAGCAGCCCGACAGGGGGAGAAACTGAAGCTTTCTTT; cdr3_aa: CASSPTGGETEAFF
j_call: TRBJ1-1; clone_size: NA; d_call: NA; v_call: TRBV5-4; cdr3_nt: TGTGCCAGCAGCTTTTCTCTGAACACTGAAGCTTTCTTT; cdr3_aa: CASSFSLNTEAFF
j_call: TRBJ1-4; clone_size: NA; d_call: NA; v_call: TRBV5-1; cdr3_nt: TGCGCCAGCAGCTCGCAGGGTACCCCCGGGGAAAAACTGTTTTTT; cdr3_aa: CASSSQGTPGEKLFF
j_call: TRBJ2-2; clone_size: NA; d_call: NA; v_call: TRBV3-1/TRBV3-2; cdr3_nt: TGTGCCAGCAGCTCTCGGGCAGGCCTAGGGAGCGGGGAGCTGTTTTTT; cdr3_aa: CASSSRAGLGSGELFF
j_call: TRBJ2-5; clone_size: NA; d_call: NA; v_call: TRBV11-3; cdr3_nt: TGTGCCAGCAGCTTAGGTTGGCTCCAAGAGACCCAGTACTTC; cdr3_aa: CASSLGWLQETQYF
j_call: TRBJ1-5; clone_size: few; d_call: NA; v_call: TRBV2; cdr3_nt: TGTGCCAGCAGTGTACTGGGAGGGAAGCCCCAGCATTTT; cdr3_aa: CASSVLGGKPQHF
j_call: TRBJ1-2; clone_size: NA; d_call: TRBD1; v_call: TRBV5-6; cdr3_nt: TGTGCCAGCAGCTTCCCTACAGGGGGAGGCTATGGCTACACCTTC; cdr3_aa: CASSFPTGGGYGYTF
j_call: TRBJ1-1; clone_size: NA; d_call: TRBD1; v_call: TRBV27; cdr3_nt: TGTGCCAGCACCGCCGGACAGGGTGGAGCTTTCTTT; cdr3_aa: CASTAGQGGAFF
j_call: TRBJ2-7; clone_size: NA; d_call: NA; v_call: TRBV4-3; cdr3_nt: TGCGCCAGCAGCCAAGGATTACAGTTATACGAGCAGTACTTC; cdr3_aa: CASSQGLQLYEQYF
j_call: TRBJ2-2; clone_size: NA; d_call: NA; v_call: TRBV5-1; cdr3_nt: TGCGCCAGCAGCTTCATCGGGGGATCGGACACCGGGGAGCTGTTTTTT; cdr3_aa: CASSFIGGSDTGELFF
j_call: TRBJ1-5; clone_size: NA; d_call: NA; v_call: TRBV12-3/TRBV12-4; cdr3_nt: TGTGCCAGCAGTTTGACAGGCGGGCAGCCCCAGCATTTT; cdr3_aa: CASSLTGGQPQHF
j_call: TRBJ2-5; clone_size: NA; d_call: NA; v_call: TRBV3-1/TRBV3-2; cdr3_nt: TGTGCCAGCAGCCAAGATAGCGGCCTAAAAGAGACCCAGTACTTC; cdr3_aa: CASSQDSGLKETQYF
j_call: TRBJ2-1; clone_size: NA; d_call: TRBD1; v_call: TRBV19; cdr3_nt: TGTGCCAGTAAAAATCAGGACAGGGCGTCCTACAATGAGCAGTTCTTC; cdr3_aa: CASKNQDRASYNEQFF
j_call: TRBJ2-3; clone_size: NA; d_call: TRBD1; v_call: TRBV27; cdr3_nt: TGTGCCAGCAGTTTATTCGGGACAGTTTTAGATACGCAGTATTTT; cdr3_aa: CASSLFGTVLDTQYF
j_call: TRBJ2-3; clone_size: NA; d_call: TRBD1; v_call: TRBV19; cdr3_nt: TGTGCCAGTCAGACAGGGGGAGGGACAGATACGCAGTATTTT; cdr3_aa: CASQTGGGTDTQYF
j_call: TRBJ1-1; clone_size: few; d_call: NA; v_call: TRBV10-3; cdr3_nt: TGTGCCATCAGTGAGTCGGACAAGGATCACACTGAAGCTTTCTTT; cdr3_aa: CAISESDKDHTEAFF
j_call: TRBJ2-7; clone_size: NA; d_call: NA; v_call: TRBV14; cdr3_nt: TGTGCCAGCAGCCAAGAAGCCCACGAGACTAGGAACTACGAGCAGTACTTC; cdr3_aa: CASSQEAHETRNYEQYF
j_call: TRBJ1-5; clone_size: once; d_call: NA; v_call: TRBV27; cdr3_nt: TGTGCCAGCAGTTTCCGCCAGGGGCTAAGCAATCAGCCCCAGCATTTT; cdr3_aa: CASSFRQGLSNQPQHF
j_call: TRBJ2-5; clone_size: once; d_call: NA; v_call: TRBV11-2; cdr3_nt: TGTGCCAGCAGCACAACTTGGACAGAGAAAGAGACCCAGTACTTC; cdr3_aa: CASSTTWTEKETQYF
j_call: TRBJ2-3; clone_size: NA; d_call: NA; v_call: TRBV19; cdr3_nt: TGTGCCAGTAGTCTACGGCGGGGAGGTGCAGATACGCAGTATTTT; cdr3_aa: CASSLRRGGADTQYF
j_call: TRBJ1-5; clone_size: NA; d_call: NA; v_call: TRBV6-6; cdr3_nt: TGTGCCAGCAGTTATCGGGAACAGTGGCAGCCCCAGCATTTT; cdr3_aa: CASSYREQWQPQHF
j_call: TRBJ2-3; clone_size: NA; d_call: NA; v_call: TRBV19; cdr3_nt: TGTGCCAGTAGTATCGACAGTTATACGCAGTATTTT; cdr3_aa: CASSIDSYTQYF
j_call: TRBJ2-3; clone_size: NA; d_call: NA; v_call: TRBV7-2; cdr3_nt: TGTGCCAGCAGCTTAGATAGGAGGGGGGGTACGCAGTATTTT; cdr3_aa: CASSLDRRGGTQYF
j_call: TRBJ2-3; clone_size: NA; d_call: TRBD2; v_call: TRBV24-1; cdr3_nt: TGTGCCACCAGTGGGCGGGGGATAAACACAGATACGCAGTATTTT; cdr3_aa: CATSGRGINTDTQYF
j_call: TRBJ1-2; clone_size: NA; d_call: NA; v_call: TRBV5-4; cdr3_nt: TGTGCCAGCTCCCGGGTGGGCTATGGCTACACCTTC; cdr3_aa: CASSRVGYGYTF
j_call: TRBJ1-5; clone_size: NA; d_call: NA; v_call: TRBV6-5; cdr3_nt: TGTGCCAGCAGCCCATCAGGGCTCCCACAGCCCCAGCATTTT; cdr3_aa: CASSPSGLPQPQHF
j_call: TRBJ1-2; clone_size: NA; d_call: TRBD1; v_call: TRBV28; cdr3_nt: TGTGCCAGCAGTGACGGACAGGGTTACTACTATGGCTACACCTTC; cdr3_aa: CASSDGQGYYYGYTF
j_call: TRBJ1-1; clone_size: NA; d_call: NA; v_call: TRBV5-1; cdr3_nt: TGCGCCAGCAGGGGCGGACAGAACACTGAAGCTTTCTTT; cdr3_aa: CASRGGQNTEAFF
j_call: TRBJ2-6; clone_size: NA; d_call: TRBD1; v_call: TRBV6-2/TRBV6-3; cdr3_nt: TGTGCCACCAGTTCCAGGACAGGCTTGGCCAACGTCCTGACTTTC; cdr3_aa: CATSSRTGLANVLTF